Listed below are T cell receptor beta chains from one sample, sequenced in a study of early T cells in non-severe SARS-CoV-2 infection. TCRdb passed the 5' RACE reads through MiXCR, listing each CDR3 protein once. The sample lists 26,000 or so distinct CDR3 sequences; around 5.5% were seen once. The sample comprised whole blood. Receptors originate from an adult who was a healthcare worker with PCR-confirmed SARS-CoV-2 infection or an uninfected control (not recorded which). CDR3s include the opening cysteine and the closing phenylalanine or tryptophan. The D gene is left open where the match is weak. Rows give clone size only sometimes, using once, few, many, or a class for an expanded clone.

d_call: .; clone_size: many; j_call: TRBJ2-3; v_call: TRBV5-1; cdr3_aa: CASSQPSTDTQYF; cdr3_nt: TGCGCCAGCAGCCAACCTTCCACAGATACGCAGTATTTT
d_call: TRBD2; clone_size: many; j_call: TRBJ2-3; v_call: TRBV13; cdr3_aa: CASVIRGGTDTQYF; cdr3_nt: TGTGCCAGCGTGATACGCGGGGGAACAGATACGCAGTATTTT
d_call: TRBD1; clone_size: many; j_call: TRBJ1-1; v_call: TRBV12-3/TRBV12-4; cdr3_aa: CASSLAGQSNTEAFF; cdr3_nt: TGTGCCAGCAGTTTAGCGGGACAGAGTAACACTGAAGCTTTCTTT
d_call: .; clone_size: medium-sized; j_call: TRBJ2-1; v_call: TRBV18; cdr3_aa: CASSPNNEQFF; cdr3_nt: TGTGCCAGCTCACCAAACAATGAGCAGTTCTTC
d_call: .; clone_size: .; j_call: TRBJ2-5; v_call: TRBV5-1; cdr3_aa: CASSSQEETQYF; cdr3_nt: TGCGCCAGCAGCTCACAGGAGGAGACCCAGTACTTC
d_call: .; clone_size: .; j_call: TRBJ1-1; v_call: TRBV7-2; cdr3_aa: CASSLLMNTEAFF; cdr3_nt: TGTGCCAGCAGCTTACTCATGAACACTGAAGCTTTCTTT
d_call: .; clone_size: many; j_call: TRBJ1-5; v_call: TRBV4-1; cdr3_aa: CASRSTGNSNQPQHF; cdr3_nt: TGCGCCAGCAGGTCGACAGGCAATAGCAATCAGCCCCAGCATTTT
d_call: .; clone_size: .; j_call: TRBJ1-1; v_call: TRBV5-1; cdr3_aa: CASSINQQNTEAFF; cdr3_nt: TGCGCCAGCAGCATCAACCAGCAGAACACTGAAGCTTTCTTT
d_call: TRBD2; clone_size: many; j_call: TRBJ2-1; v_call: TRBV30; cdr3_aa: CAWSVRLAGNEQFF; cdr3_nt: TGTGCCTGGAGTGTACGACTAGCGGGCAATGAGCAGTTCTTC
d_call: .; clone_size: .; j_call: TRBJ1-4; v_call: TRBV29-1; cdr3_aa: CSVGSREKLFF; cdr3_nt: TGCAGCGTTGGAAGTCGGGAAAAACTGTTTTTT
d_call: TRBD1; clone_size: many; j_call: TRBJ1-2; v_call: TRBV29-1; cdr3_aa: CSVELGQGGYTF; cdr3_nt: TGCAGCGTTGAACTCGGACAGGGAGGCTACACCTTC
d_call: TRBD1; clone_size: .; j_call: TRBJ1-2; v_call: TRBV7-2; cdr3_aa: CASSLNRQGYGYTF; cdr3_nt: TGTGCCAGCAGCTTAAATCGACAGGGCTATGGCTACACCTTC
d_call: TRBD1; clone_size: .; j_call: TRBJ2-7; v_call: TRBV27; cdr3_aa: CASSPYRGYTYEQYF; cdr3_nt: TGTGCCAGCAGTCCGTACAGGGGGTACACCTACGAGCAGTACTTC
d_call: .; clone_size: many; j_call: TRBJ1-1; v_call: TRBV4-2; cdr3_aa: CASSQPKGTNTEAFF; cdr3_nt: TGTGCCAGCAGCCAACCGAAGGGCACTAACACTGAAGCTTTCTTT
d_call: .; clone_size: many; j_call: TRBJ1-6; v_call: TRBV6-2/TRBV6-3; cdr3_aa: CASSQREGRNSPLHF; cdr3_nt: TGTGCCAGCAGCCAACGAGAGGGTAGAAATTCACCCCTCCACTTT
d_call: .; clone_size: .; j_call: TRBJ2-5; v_call: TRBV6-5; cdr3_aa: CASRAEGRKTQYF; cdr3_nt: TGTGCCAGCAGGGCTGAGGGGAGGAAGACCCAGTACTTC
d_call: .; clone_size: many; j_call: TRBJ2-3; v_call: TRBV7-9; cdr3_aa: CASSRLTQDSTDTQYF; cdr3_nt: TGTGCCAGCAGCCGATTGACCCAGGACTCTACAGATACGCAGTATTTT
d_call: TRBD1; clone_size: many; j_call: TRBJ2-2; v_call: TRBV29-1; cdr3_aa: CSVAVLWDRSNTGELFF; cdr3_nt: TGCAGCGTTGCCGTGTTATGGGACAGATCTAACACCGGGGAGCTGTTTTTT
d_call: TRBD1; clone_size: .; j_call: TRBJ1-6; v_call: TRBV20-1; cdr3_aa: CSASRTGDSPLHF; cdr3_nt: TGCAGTGCTAGTCGGACAGGCGATTCACCCCTCCACTTT
d_call: TRBD1; clone_size: few; j_call: TRBJ1-1; v_call: TRBV29-1; cdr3_aa: CSVERGLVENTEAFF; cdr3_nt: TGCAGCGTTGAGAGGGGGCTGGTTGAGAACACTGAAGCTTTCTTT
d_call: .; clone_size: many; j_call: TRBJ2-5; v_call: TRBV29-1; cdr3_aa: CSVRQGIGETQYF; cdr3_nt: TGCAGCGTTCGCCAGGGTATTGGGGAGACCCAGTACTTC
d_call: .; clone_size: few; j_call: TRBJ2-3; v_call: TRBV20-1; cdr3_aa: CSAPIRGGTDTQYF; cdr3_nt: TGCAGTGCCCCGATCCGGGGCGGCACAGATACGCAGTATTTT
d_call: .; clone_size: .; j_call: TRBJ2-5; v_call: TRBV6-2/TRBV6-3; cdr3_aa: CASSAEETQYF; cdr3_nt: TGTGCCAGCAGCGCTGAAGAGACCCAGTACTTC
d_call: TRBD1; clone_size: many; j_call: TRBJ2-7; v_call: TRBV7-9; cdr3_aa: CASSLAAGGSYEQYF; cdr3_nt: TGTGCCAGCAGCTTAGCGGCAGGGGGCTCCTACGAGCAGTACTTC
d_call: .; clone_size: medium-sized; j_call: TRBJ2-1; v_call: TRBV6-5; cdr3_aa: CASTGGYGNEQFF; cdr3_nt: TGTGCCAGCACCGGGGGATACGGGAATGAGCAGTTCTTC
d_call: .; clone_size: few; j_call: TRBJ1-2; v_call: TRBV9; cdr3_aa: CASSVPQYHRDGDGYGYTF; cdr3_nt: TGTGCCAGCAGCGTACCCCAGTATCACCGGGACGGAGATGGCTATGGCTACACCTTC
d_call: TRBD1; clone_size: many; j_call: TRBJ1-4; v_call: TRBV6-5; cdr3_aa: CASRIGQGAINEKLFF; cdr3_nt: TGTGCCAGCAGGATAGGACAGGGGGCGATTAATGAAAAACTGTTTTTT
d_call: .; clone_size: many; j_call: TRBJ1-1; v_call: TRBV11-2; cdr3_aa: CASSLVQGMNTEAFF; cdr3_nt: TGTGCCAGCAGCTTAGTGCAGGGCATGAACACTGAAGCTTTCTTT
d_call: .; clone_size: .; j_call: TRBJ1-1; v_call: TRBV3-1; cdr3_aa: CASSAKNTEAFF; cdr3_nt: TGTGCCAGCAGCGCAAAGAACACTGAAGCTTTCTTT
d_call: .; clone_size: .; j_call: TRBJ2-6; v_call: TRBV3-1; cdr3_aa: CASTPGGSGANVLTF; cdr3_nt: TGTGCCAGCACACCTGGGGGTTCTGGGGCCAACGTCCTGACTTTC
d_call: .; clone_size: .; j_call: TRBJ2-2; v_call: TRBV25-1; cdr3_aa: CASSAPEPHTGELFF; cdr3_nt: TGTGCCAGCAGTGCTCCGGAGCCCCACACCGGGGAGCTGTTTTTT
d_call: .; clone_size: medium-sized; j_call: TRBJ2-3; v_call: TRBV7-9; cdr3_aa: CASSSPRGAGPHTDTQYF; cdr3_nt: TGTGCCAGCAGCTCTCCGAGGGGGGCAGGACCTCACACAGATACGCAGTATTTT
d_call: TRBD1; clone_size: many; j_call: TRBJ2-3; v_call: TRBV20-1; cdr3_aa: CSARLSTGGSTDTQYF; cdr3_nt: TGCAGTGCTAGATTATCTACAGGGGGGAGCACAGATACGCAGTATTTT
d_call: TRBD1; clone_size: many; j_call: TRBJ2-6; v_call: TRBV11-1; cdr3_aa: CASSLEDRAGANVLTF; cdr3_nt: TGTGCCAGCAGCTTGGAAGACAGGGCTGGGGCCAACGTCCTGACTTTC
d_call: .; clone_size: many; j_call: TRBJ2-7; v_call: TRBV27; cdr3_aa: CASSIDVVHEQYF; cdr3_nt: TGTGCCAGCAGTATCGACGTGGTCCACGAGCAGTACTTC
d_call: .; clone_size: many; j_call: TRBJ2-7; v_call: TRBV7-6; cdr3_aa: CASSLGEVRAYEQYF; cdr3_nt: TGTGCCAGCAGCTTAGGAGAGGTCAGGGCCTACGAGCAGTACTTC
d_call: TRBD2; clone_size: .; j_call: TRBJ2-3; v_call: TRBV20-1; cdr3_aa: CSARDFVRGGHTQYF; cdr3_nt: TGCAGTGCTAGAGACTTTGTTCGGGGAGGGCATACGCAGTATTTT
d_call: .; clone_size: many; j_call: TRBJ1-1; v_call: TRBV6-1; cdr3_aa: CASSEGRGLGTEAFF; cdr3_nt: TGTGCCAGCAGTGAAGGACGGGGTCTAGGGACTGAAGCTTTCTTT
d_call: .; clone_size: many; j_call: TRBJ2-7; v_call: TRBV7-9; cdr3_aa: CASSLAAGGIYEQYF; cdr3_nt: TGTGCCAGCAGCTTAGCTGCAGGGGGGATCTACGAGCAGTACTTC
d_call: .; clone_size: many; j_call: TRBJ2-2; v_call: TRBV20-1; cdr3_aa: CSAKRGNTGELFF; cdr3_nt: TGCAGTGCTAAACGGGGGAACACCGGGGAGCTGTTTTTT
d_call: .; clone_size: few; j_call: TRBJ2-5; v_call: TRBV6-2/TRBV6-3; cdr3_aa: CASTLRLRETQYF; cdr3_nt: TGTGCCAGCACCCTTCGCCTGCGGGAGACCCAGTACTTC
d_call: TRBD1; clone_size: many; j_call: TRBJ2-1; v_call: TRBV10-1; cdr3_aa: CAGLDRVHNEQFF; cdr3_nt: TGCGCCGGCCTCGACAGGGTCCACAATGAGCAGTTCTTC
d_call: .; clone_size: many; j_call: TRBJ2-5; v_call: TRBV7-8; cdr3_aa: CASPGGSAETQYF; cdr3_nt: TGTGCCAGTCCCGGAGGGAGCGCCGAGACCCAGTACTTC
d_call: TRBD2; clone_size: many; j_call: TRBJ2-1; v_call: TRBV11-2; cdr3_aa: CASSLERGAYNEQFF; cdr3_nt: TGTGCCAGCAGCTTAGAGCGGGGGGCCTACAATGAGCAGTTCTTC
d_call: .; clone_size: many; j_call: TRBJ2-6; v_call: TRBV11-3; cdr3_aa: CASSLDSSGANVLTF; cdr3_nt: TGTGCCAGCAGCTTGGACAGCTCTGGGGCCAACGTCCTGACTTTC
d_call: TRBD2; clone_size: many; j_call: TRBJ2-3; v_call: TRBV20-1; cdr3_aa: CSASRSGGATDTQYF; cdr3_nt: TGCAGTGCTAGCCGTAGCGGGGGGGCAACAGATACGCAGTATTTT
d_call: TRBD1; clone_size: many; j_call: TRBJ1-6; v_call: TRBV9; cdr3_aa: CASSVEGGGDSPLHF; cdr3_nt: TGTGCCAGCAGCGTAGAGGGAGGGGGCGATTCACCCCTCCACTTT
d_call: TRBD1; clone_size: many; j_call: TRBJ2-5; v_call: TRBV6-4; cdr3_aa: CASSESGGEKTQYF; cdr3_nt: TGTGCCAGCAGTGAATCAGGGGGCGAGAAGACCCAGTACTTC
d_call: TRBD2; clone_size: .; j_call: TRBJ2-5; v_call: TRBV12-3/TRBV12-4; cdr3_aa: CASSPGTSGGPGETQYF; cdr3_nt: TGTGCCAGCAGTCCAGGGACTAGCGGGGGGCCGGGAGAGACCCAGTACTTC
d_call: TRBD1; clone_size: many; j_call: TRBJ1-1; v_call: TRBV15; cdr3_aa: CATSIQGHTEAFF; cdr3_nt: TGTGCCACCAGCATACAGGGGCACACTGAAGCTTTCTTT
d_call: TRBD1; clone_size: many; j_call: TRBJ2-1; v_call: TRBV20-1; cdr3_aa: CSANWDRGYNEQFF; cdr3_nt: TGCAGTGCTAATTGGGACAGGGGTTACAATGAGCAGTTCTTC
d_call: .; clone_size: .; j_call: TRBJ1-1; v_call: TRBV11-2; cdr3_aa: CASSLAGPNTEAFF; cdr3_nt: TGTGCCAGCAGCTTAGCCGGACCGAACACTGAAGCTTTCTTT
d_call: .; clone_size: few; j_call: TRBJ1-1; v_call: TRBV6-5; cdr3_aa: CASSYSLGGVSTEAFF; cdr3_nt: TGTGCCAGCAGTTACTCGCTGGGGGGGGTGTCCACTGAAGCTTTCTTT